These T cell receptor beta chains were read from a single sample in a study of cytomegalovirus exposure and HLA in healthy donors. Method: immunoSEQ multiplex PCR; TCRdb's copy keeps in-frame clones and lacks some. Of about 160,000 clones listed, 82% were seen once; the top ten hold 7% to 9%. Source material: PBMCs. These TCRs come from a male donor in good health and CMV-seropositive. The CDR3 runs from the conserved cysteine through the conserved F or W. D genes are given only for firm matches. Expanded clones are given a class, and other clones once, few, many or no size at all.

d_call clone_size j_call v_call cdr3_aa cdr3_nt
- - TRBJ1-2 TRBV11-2 CASSSYLEGYTF TGTGCCAGCAGCTCTTATCTGGAGGGCTACACCTTC
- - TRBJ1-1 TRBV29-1 CSEKGGAPEAFF TGCAGCGAAAAGGGTGGGGCCCCTGAAGCTTTCTTT
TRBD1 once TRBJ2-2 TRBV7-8 CASSLAGQGWAGELFF TGTGCCAGCAGCTTAGCTGGACAGGGTTGGGCCGGGGAGCTGTTTTTT
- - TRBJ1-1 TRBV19 CASTLSGAQNTEAFF TGTGCCAGTACCCTGAGTGGGGCGCAGAACACTGAAGCTTTCTTT
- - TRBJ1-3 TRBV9 CASSVGGNSGNTIYF TGTGCCAGCAGCGTAGGGGGCAACTCTGGAAACACCATATATTTT
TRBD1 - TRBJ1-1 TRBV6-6 CASSPGQGFDTEAFF TGTGCCAGCAGTCCCGGACAGGGTTTTGACACTGAAGCTTTCTTT
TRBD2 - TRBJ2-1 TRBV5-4 CASSYSGTSGGSYEQFF TGTGCCAGCAGCTACTCTGGGACTAGCGGGGGTAGCTATGAGCAGTTCTTC
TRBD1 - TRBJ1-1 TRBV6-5 CASTGQLNTEAFF TGTGCCAGCACGGGACAGTTGAACACTGAAGCTTTCTTT
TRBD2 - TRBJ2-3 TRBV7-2 CASSSGRGGAADTQYF TGTGCCAGCAGCAGTGGTCGCGGGGGGGCAGCAGATACGCAGTATTTT
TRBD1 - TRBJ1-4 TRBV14 CASSPDRVRSTNEKLFF TGTGCCAGCAGCCCGGACAGGGTAAGATCAACTAATGAAAAACTGTTTTTT
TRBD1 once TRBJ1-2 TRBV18 CASSGQGLNYGYTF TGTGCCAGCTCAGGACAGGGGTTGAACTATGGCTACACCTTC
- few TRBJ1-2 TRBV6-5 CASRRGEGLYGYTF TGTGCCAGCAGGCGGGGAGAAGGGCTCTATGGCTACACCTTC
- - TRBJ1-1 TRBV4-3 CASSHRSGTLNTEAFF TGCGCCAGCAGCCATAGATCCGGGACATTGAACACTGAAGCTTTCTTT
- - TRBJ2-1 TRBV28 CASSYTDGREQFF TGTGCCAGCAGTTACACAGACGGTCGGGAGCAGTTCTTC
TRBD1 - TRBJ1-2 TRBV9 CASSVGGGWDYGYTF TGTGCCAGCAGCGTAGGAGGGGGCTGGGACTATGGCTACACCTTC
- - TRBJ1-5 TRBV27 CASKDSYSNQPQHF TGTGCCAGCAAGGACAGTTATAGCAATCAGCCCCAGCATTTT
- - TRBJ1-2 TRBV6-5 CASSYSVAAGYTF TGTGCCAGCAGTTACTCGGTAGCCGCTGGCTACACCTTC
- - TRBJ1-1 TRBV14 CASSLVTGGTEAFF TGTGCCAGCAGCCTCGTGACAGGTGGGACTGAAGCTTTCTTT
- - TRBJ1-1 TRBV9 CASSVDEGQSEAFF TGTGCCAGCAGCGTAGATGAAGGACAGAGTGAAGCTTTCTTT
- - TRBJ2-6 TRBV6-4 CASSDRHSGANGLTF TGTGCCAGCAGTGACCGACACTCTGGGGCCAACGGCCTGACTTTC
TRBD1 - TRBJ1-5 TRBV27 CASSPGRGRGSRNQPQHF TGTGCCAGCAGTCCCGGCAGGGGGCGCGGAAGTCGTAATCAGCCCCAGCATTTT
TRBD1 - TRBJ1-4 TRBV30 CAWSYGQGEKLFF TGTGCCTGGAGCTACGGACAGGGGGAAAAACTGTTTTTT
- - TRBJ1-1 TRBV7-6 CASRPRGGNTEAFF TGTGCCAGCAGACCAAGGGGGGGCAACACTGAAGCTTTCTTT
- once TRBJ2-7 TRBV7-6 CASSLARETTYEQYF TGTGCCAGCAGCTTAGCTCGGGAGACGACCTACGAGCAGTACTTC
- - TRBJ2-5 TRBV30 CASSGRETQYF TGTGCCAGCTCGGGGAGGGAGACCCAGTACTTC
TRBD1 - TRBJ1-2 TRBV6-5 CASSYPGQGQGYTF TGTGCCAGCAGTTACCCGGGACAGGGGCAAGGCTACACCTTC
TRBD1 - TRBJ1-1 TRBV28 CASTQRQGTEAFF TGTGCCAGCACCCAGCGACAGGGGACTGAAGCTTTCTTT
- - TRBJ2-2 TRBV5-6 CASSRGNTGELFF TGTGCCAGCAGCAGGGGGAACACCGGGGAGCTGTTTTTT
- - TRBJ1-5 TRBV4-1 CASSQDRGAQPQHF TGCGCCAGCAGCCAAGATCGGGGGGCTCAGCCCCAGCATTTT
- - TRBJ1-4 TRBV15 CATSTQGSMELFF TGTGCCACCAGCACCCAGGGCAGCATGGAACTGTTTTTT
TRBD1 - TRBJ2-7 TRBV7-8 CASIPQTGTYEQYF TGTGCCAGCATCCCTCAGACAGGGACCTACGAGCAGTACTTC
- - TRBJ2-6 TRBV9 CASSPTSMGIYSGANGLTF TGTGCCAGCAGCCCGACGTCAATGGGAATTTACTCTGGGGCCAACGGCCTGACTTTC
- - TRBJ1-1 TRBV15 CATRRMGNTEAFF TGTGCCACCAGGAGGATGGGGAACACTGAAGCTTTCTTT
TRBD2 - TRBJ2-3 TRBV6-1 CASSEEGGGATDTQYF TGTGCCAGCAGTGAAGAAGGCGGGGGGGCAACAGATACGCAGTATTTT
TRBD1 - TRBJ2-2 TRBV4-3 CASSPGQGNTGELFF TGCGCCAGCAGCCCGGGACAGGGGAACACCGGGGAGCTGTTTTTT
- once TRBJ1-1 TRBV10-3 CAIRRDMNTEAFF TGTGCCATCAGGAGAGACATGAACACTGAAGCTTTCTTT
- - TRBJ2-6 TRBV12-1 CASSFAHVGVGPGANVLTF -
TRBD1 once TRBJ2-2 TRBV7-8 CASSLVMGQGTGELFF TGTGCCAGCAGCTTAGTAATGGGACAGGGCACCGGGGAGCTGTTTTTT
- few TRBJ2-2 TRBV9 CASSVEPNTGELFF TGTGCCAGCAGCGTAGAGCCCAACACCGGGGAGCTGTTTTTT
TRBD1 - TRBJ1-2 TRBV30 CAWSVDRGNYGYTF TGTGCCTGGAGTGTGGACAGGGGTAACTATGGCTACACCTTC
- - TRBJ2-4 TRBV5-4 CASSFGDSYSQYF TGTGCCAGCAGCTTCGGGGATTCGTACAGTCAGTACTTC
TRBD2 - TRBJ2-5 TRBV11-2 CASSLSLAGPHEGTQYF TGTGCCAGCAGCTTATCCTTAGCGGGACCTCATGAAGGGACCCAGTACTTC
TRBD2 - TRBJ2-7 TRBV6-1 CAAETGLAGSYEQYF TGTGCCGCAGAGACGGGACTAGCGGGGTCCTACGAGCAGTACTTC
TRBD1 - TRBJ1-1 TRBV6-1 CASSLTGDTEAFF TGTGCCAGCTCCCTTACAGGGGACACTGAAGCTTTCTTT
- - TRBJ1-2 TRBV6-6 CASSSAGEKGTF TGTGCCAGCAGTTCGGCCGGGGAAAAGGGCACCTTC
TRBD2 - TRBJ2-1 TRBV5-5 CASSLVAGMLVWDEQFF TGTGCCAGCAGCTTGGTAGCGGGAATGCTAGTGTGGGATGAGCAGTTCTTC
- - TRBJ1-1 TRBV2 CASSVSYEAFF TGTGCCAGCAGTGTGTCCTACGAAGCTTTCTTT
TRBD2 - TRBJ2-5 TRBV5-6 CASSLGLAGKETQYF TGTGCCAGCAGCTTGGGCCTAGCGGGGAAAGAGACCCAGTACTTC
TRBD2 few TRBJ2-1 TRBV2 CASRTSGGNEQFF TGTGCCAGCAGGACTAGCGGGGGAAATGAGCAGTTCTTC
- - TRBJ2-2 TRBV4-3 CASSQVASNTGELFF TGCGCCAGCAGCCAAGTGGCTTCGAACACCGGGGAGCTGTTTTTT
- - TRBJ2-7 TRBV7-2 CASSRSSYEQYF TGTGCCAGCAGCCGGAGCTCCTACGAGCAGTACTTC
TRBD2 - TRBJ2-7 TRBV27 CASSLGLAGYAYEQYF TGTGCCAGCAGTTTAGGATTAGCGGGATATGCCTACGAGCAGTACTTC
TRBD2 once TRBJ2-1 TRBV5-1 CASSLQTSGAYNEQFF TGCGCCAGCAGCTTACAGACTAGCGGTGCCTACAATGAGCAGTTCTTC
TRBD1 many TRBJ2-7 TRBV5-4 CASSPEGQGLEQYF TGTGCCAGCAGCCCGGAGGGACAGGGTCTCGAGCAGTACTTC
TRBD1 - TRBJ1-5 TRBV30 CAWGGQGETPQHF TGTGCCTGGGGGGGACAGGGCGAGACGCCCCAGCATTTT
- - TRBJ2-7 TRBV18 CASSLGEIRTYEQYF TGTGCCAGCTCACTAGGGGAAATAAGGACCTACGAGCAGTACTTC
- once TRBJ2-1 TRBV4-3 CASSMQGNEQFF TGCGCCAGCAGCATGCAGGGTAATGAGCAGTTCTTC
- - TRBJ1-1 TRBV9 CASSVGGLMNTEAFF TGTGCCAGCAGCGTAGGGGGACTGATGAACACTGAAGCTTTCTTT
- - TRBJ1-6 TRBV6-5 CASRPRGWSSPLHF TGTGCCAGCAGGCCGCGGGGGTGGAGTTCACCCCTCCACTTT